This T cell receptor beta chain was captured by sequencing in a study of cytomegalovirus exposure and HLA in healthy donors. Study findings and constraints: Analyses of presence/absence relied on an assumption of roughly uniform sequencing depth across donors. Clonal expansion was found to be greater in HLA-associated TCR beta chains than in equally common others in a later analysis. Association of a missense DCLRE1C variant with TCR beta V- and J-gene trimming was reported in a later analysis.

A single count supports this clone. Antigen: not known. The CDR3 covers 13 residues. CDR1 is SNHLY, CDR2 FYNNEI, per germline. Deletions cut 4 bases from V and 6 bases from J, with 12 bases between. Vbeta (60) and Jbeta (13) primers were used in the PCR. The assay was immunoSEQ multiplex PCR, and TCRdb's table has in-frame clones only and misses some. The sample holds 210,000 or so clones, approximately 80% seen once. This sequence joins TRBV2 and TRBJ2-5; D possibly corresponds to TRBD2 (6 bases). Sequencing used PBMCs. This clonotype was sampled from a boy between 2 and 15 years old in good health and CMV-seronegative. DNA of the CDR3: TGTGCCAGCAGTGGTGAGGGAGGAAAGACCCAGTACTTC. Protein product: CASSGEGGKTQYF.